What follows are 21 T cell receptor beta chains derived from one specimen sequenced in a study of CD8+CD57+ T cells in acquired aplastic anemia. The sequenced patients had an expansion of CD8+CD57+ cells seen by flow cytometry. Profiles of TCR beta VDJ and CDR3 were generated from a genomic DNA template. TCRdb reprocessed the reads with MiXCR, giving one entry per CDR3 protein. Altogether under 200,000 distinct CDR3 sequences are present, 71% being singletons, with the ten largest covering approximately 48%. Sequences were obtained from sorted CD4+, CD8+, or CD8+CD57+ T cells (not recorded which) from PBMCs. The receptors were sampled from a human donor with aplastic anemia.

The chain has TRBV6-4 and TRBJ2-5; 8 bases are shared with TRBD2. Germline V gene sequence: CDR1 MRHNA, CDR2 SNTAGT. The trim removed 5 bases at V and 5 bases at J, leaving 4 bases unmatched. The length of the CDR3 is 13 residues. The CDR3 region is CASSSGGGETQYF. DNA of the CDR3: TGTGCCAGCAGTAGTGGCGGGGGGGAGACCCAGTACTTC.

In this sample, this clonotype turned up many times. The V gene is TRBV27, the J gene TRBJ1-2; 7 nucleotides align to TRBD1. Losses at the gene ends were 5 bases for V and 2 bases for J; bases not matched to a gene: 17. CDR1 and CDR2 from the germline V gene are MNHEY and SMNVEV (reference sequence). The CDR3 is made up of 18 amino acids. CDR3 residues: CASSREMTGTHSNYGYTF. The CDR3 DNA reads as TGTGCCAGCAGTCGAGAAATGACAGGGACCCACTCCAACTATGGCTACACCTTC.

Concerning this clonotype: Likely a read error: the CDR3 ends without its conserved phenylalanine or tryptophan. The DNA is left out, because the CDR3 cannot be placed on it with certainty; the CDR3 is given as TCRdb lists it. The chain uses TRBV5-7 and TRBJ2-1; TRBD1, the table's D call, lacks a check against the DNA. TRBV5-7 is filed as an ORF, its function uncertain. The CDR3 length equals 12 residues, ends included. CDR3 residues: CASSLVGESGKN.

V usage is TRBV29-1 and J usage is TRBJ1-2; TRBD1 agrees at 10 bases. Germline lookup yields CDR1 SQVTM and CDR2 ANQGSEA. V was pared by 7 bases and J by 6 bases, with 5 bases of the junction left unmatched. The CDR3 spans 12 residues. CDR3 in amino acids: CSAGQGENGYTF. Written as DNA, the CDR3 is TGCAGCGCAGGACAGGGGGAGAATGGCTACACCTTC.

The J gene is TRBJ1-2, the V gene TRBV24-1; 8 positions agree with TRBD1. Trimming at V came to 9 bases and at J to 7 bases, leaving 18 bases not matched to a gene. CDR3 length equals 16 residues. Germline CDR1 KGHDR, CDR2 SFDVKD. CDR3 in amino acids: CATPTSAGQGASGYTF. For the CDR3, the DNA is TGTGCCACCCCCACTTCTGCAGGACAGGGTGCTTCTGGCTACACCTTC.

The gene calls are TRBV25-1 and TRBJ2-6; 11 bases are a match to TRBD1. Per germline, CDR1 MGHDK and CDR2 SYGVNS. The V and J ends lost 6 bases and 1 base, in that order; junction bases with no gene match: 8. The CDR3 is 18 amino acids. The CDR3 loop is CASRASGQGVSGANVLTF. CDR3 DNA sequence: TGTGCCAGCAGAGCGTCGGGACAGGGGGTTTCTGGGGCCAACGTCCTGACTTTC.

This chain links TRBV12-3 or TRBV12-4 with TRBJ1-1; a weak D match, TRBD1 (5 bases). Trimming stripped 3 bases from V and 4 bases from J, with 9 bases between. The CDR3 is 13 amino acids. CDR3: CASSFEGTTEAFF. The CDR3 bases are TGTGCCAGCAGTTTCGAAGGGACCACTGAAGCTTTCTTT.

This clonotype was seen once. The V gene is TRBV20-1, the J gene TRBJ2-5, with 10 bases aligning to TRBD2. V dropped 3 bases and J dropped 2; count of bases not matched to a gene: 3. From germline, CDR1 is DFQATT and CDR2 SNEGSKA (reference sequence). The CDR3 loop spans 14 amino acids. In DNA, the CDR3 is TGCAGTGCTAGGCTAGCGGGAGTTCAAGAGACCCAGTACTTC. Residues: CSARLAGVQETQYF.

The chain carries TRBV14 and TRBJ2-3; perhaps TRBD2 as D (5 bases). Trimming left V 0 bases short and J 2 bases short, with 9 bases between. The CDR3 runs to 15 residues. Germline assignment: CDR1 SGHDN and CDR2 FVKESK. CDR3 protein: CASSQDDYFTDTQYF. Here the CDR3 DNA reads TGTGCCAGCAGCCAAGATGACTACTTCACAGATACGCAGTATTTT.

This chain joins TRBV10-3 and TRBJ2-7; D remains ambiguous. This CDR3 is 12 amino acids long. Germline CDR1 is ENHRY and CDR2 is SYGVKD. Trimming shortened V by 10 bases and J by 3 bases, and 13 bases separated the two germline ends. The CDR3 bases are TGTGCCAGCAGGTTCGGATTCTACGAGCAGTACTTC. Its protein product is CASRFGFYEQYF.

The chain employs TRBV4-1 and TRBJ2-5; unclear D gene. Trimming pared 0 bases from V and 0 bases from J, leaving 5 bases between. The CDR3 totals 14 residues. The germline V gene encodes CDR1 MGHRA and CDR2 YSYEKL. CDR3 region: CASSQDYNQETQYF. The CDR3 DNA reads as TGCGCCAGCAGCCAAGACTACAACCAAGAGACCCAGTACTTC.

This clonotype was observed a single time. The V gene is TRBV7-2, the J gene TRBJ1-6, with D uncertain. V lost 4 bases, J lost 3 bases, and 4 bases lay in between. The CDR3 sequence is 13 residues long. Looked up from germline, CDR1 is SGHTA and CDR2 is FQGNSA. For the CDR3, the DNA is TGTGCCAGCAGCTCTAGCTATAATTCACCCCTCCACTTT. This gives the protein CASSSSYNSPLHF.

This chain joins TRBV12-3 or TRBV12-4 and TRBJ2-5, with 11 bases matching TRBD2. Trimming cost V 2 bases and J 0 bases; bases outside gene matches: 5. This CDR3 has 17 amino acids. The CDR3 bases are TGTGCCAGCAGTTTAAGGGCTAGCGGGAGGCACCAAGAGACCCAGTACTTC. It codes for CASSLRASGRHQETQYF.

There are many counts of this clonotype. This rearrangement joins TRBV6-6 to TRBJ2-1, with no clear D. Germline CDR1 is MNHNY and CDR2 is SVGAGI (reference sequence). The germline V and J ends were trimmed by 5 bases and 8 bases, with 10 bases remaining between them. The CDR3 covers 12 residues. Here the CDR3 DNA reads TGTGCCAGCAGTCTTCTCCGGGATGAGCAGTTCTTC. It translates to CASSLLRDEQFF.

This clonotype has only a few counts. The CDR3 loop reads CSASGSYNEQFF. CDR3 nucleotide sequence: TGCAGTGCTAGCGGGTCCTACAATGAGCAGTTCTTC. This chain uses TRBV20-1 with TRBJ2-1; no reliable D call. Germline V lookup: CDR1 DFQATT, CDR2 SNEGSKA (reference sequence). There are 12 residues in the CDR3. Trimming cost V 3 bases and J 1 base, with 4 bases left between them.

This clonotype appeared a few times. The chain joins TRBV15 to TRBJ2-7; 12 bases agree with TRBD1. There are 16 residues in the CDR3. Looked up from germline, CDR1 is LNHNV and CDR2 is YYDKDF (reference sequence). J gave up 4 bases and V 0 bases, and 4 bases lay outside the gene matches. The CDR3: CATSRDQGQGAYEQYF. The CDR3 coding sequence is TGTGCCACCAGCAGAGATCAGGGACAGGGGGCTTACGAGCAGTACTTC.

The CDR3 DNA reads as TGTGCCAGCAGGAGAGGGCCGGTCACTGAAGCTTTCTTT. Translated: CASRRGPVTEAFF. The V gene is TRBV25-1, the J gene TRBJ1-1; D unresolved. Trimming removed 6 bases at V and 4 bases at J, with 12 bases between. This CDR3 has 13 residues. The germline CDR1 and CDR2 sequences are MGHDK and SYGVNS.

The chain links TRBV19 to TRBJ1-2; D remains ambiguous. From germline, CDR1 is LNHDA and CDR2 SQIVND (reference sequence). Trimming removed 3 bases at V and 4 bases at J, with 18 bases between. The CDR3 contains 16 residues. CDR3 nucleotide sequence: TGTGCCAGTAGTATTTTGACCTCGTACAGTGCCTATGGCTACACCTTC. It translates to CASSILTSYSAYGYTF.

The table lists this clonotype with a count of one. The conserved closing phenylalanine or tryptophan is absent in this CDR3, likely reflecting a read error. V gene TRBV19 combines with J gene TRBJ1-5, with a possible D match to TRBD1 (6 bases). Germline loops: CDR1 LNHDA, CDR2 SQIVND (reference sequence). The V end was cut by 8 bases, the J end by 4 bases, with 9 bases between. The CDR3 covers 12 residues. CDR3 bases: TGTGCCAGTGCTGGACAGAATCAGCCCCAGCATCTT. It encodes CASAGQNQPQHL.

In its sample, this clonotype was seen a few times. This sequence joins TRBV7-3 and TRBJ2-2, with 7 positions matching TRBD2. Germline V gene lookup returns CDR1 SGHTA and CDR2 FQGTGA. The CDR3 has 14 residues. With V trimmed by 2 bases and J by 3 bases, 0 bases remained unmatched. The CDR3 DNA follows: TGTGCCAGCAGCTTACGGGGGGACACCGGGGAGCTGTTTTTT. Protein sequence: CASSLRGDTGELFF.

The chain uses TRBV4-3 and TRBJ2-7; no definite D call. CDR3 size: 14 residues. CDR1 is LGHNA and CDR2 is YSLEER in the germline V gene. With 2 bases removed from V and 3 bases from J, the gap between germline ends came to 11 bases. CDR3 coding DNA: TGCGCCAGCAGCCAATTTTTTCCCCTCTACGAGCAGTACTTC. It codes for CASSQFFPLYEQYF.